This T cell receptor beta chain originates from a study of cytomegalovirus exposure and HLA in healthy donors. Points from the study as a whole: Reports showed the classifier diagnosing cytomegalovirus status with high specificity and sensitivity. It was about 180 TCR beta chains that were listed as cytomegalovirus-associated. Some public TCRs appeared in many individuals, while most sequences were rare.

This CDR3 spans 15 amino acids. Between the trimmed V and J ends, which lost 1 base and 8 bases, there was a span of 17 bases. The germline CDR1 and CDR2 sequences are SGHTA and FQGNSA. In regard to this clone: The target antigen is unknown.

Profiling relied on immunoSEQ multiplex PCR, and the TCRdb table lists in-frame clones only, not all of them. The sample carries 130,000 or so clones, 89% recorded once. J is TRBJ1-2 and V is TRBV7-2; possible D gene TRBD1, 6 bases. The sample was PBMCs. This receptor was taken from a woman aged 18-29 years in good health and CMV-seronegative. DNA for the CDR3: TGTGCCAGCAGCTTAGGGAGAGGCGGGGGCTGGGGCTACACCTTC. Residues: CASSLGRGGGWGYTF.